This T cell receptor (beta chain) was retrieved from a study of blood T cells in healthy people across ages. Study-level information: Capture via template switching afforded approximately one barcoded beta molecule per two T cells.

Primers used in a second PCR of about 6 to 11 cycles were a sample-barcoded 5' primer and a J-beta primer mix. Template switching added a 12-random-nucleotide identifier to every cDNA molecule. Each sample provided no less than 3 million CDR3-containing paired-end reads. TCRdb re-called the 5' RACE reads through MiXCR, storing one row per CDR3 protein. The sample records some 900,000 distinct CDR3 sequences, approximately 49% being singletons. For this clonotype: Its cognate antigen is unknown. Germline is not matched at one junction end, which may reflect a read error.

Study outcomes and limitations: Among T cells, TCR beta diversity per million cells dropped roughly linearly as age rose.

Germline V gives CDR1 SSHAT, CDR2 FNYEAQ (reference sequence). The CDR3 contains 15 residues. Input material: blood. The rearrangement links TRBV7-7 to TRBJ2-4, with D perhaps given as TRBD1 or TRBD2 (5 bases each). The DNA end favors TRBJ2-7, so the J call may be wrong. This TCR was sampled from a man aged 30-40 years in good health. CDR3 sequence reads: CASSLAFGDVYEQYF. The CDR3 bases are TGTGCTAGCAGCTTAGCGTTCGGGGACGTTTACGAGCAGTACTTC.